The rows below give T cell receptor beta chains drawn from one sample of a study of cytomegalovirus exposure and HLA in healthy donors. Sequencing was performed with immunoSEQ multiplex PCR; in TCRdb, only in-frame clones are kept and a portion is missing. Of some 260,000 clones in the sample, roughly 87% were seen once. Material: PBMCs. Every receptor here comes from a man aged 18 to 29 in good health and CMV-seropositive. Each CDR3 is given with its conserved first and last residue. The D gene is left open where the match is weak. Size values are once, few and many counts, or a class for expanded clones, and some rows have none.

TRBD1,-,TRBV5-1,TRBJ2-5,CASSLTGVETQYF,TGCGCCAGCAGCTTGACAGGGGTGGAGACCCAGTACTTC
TRBD2,-,TRBV27,TRBJ2-2,CASSLSLLAGVPGELFF,TGTGCCAGCAGTTTATCTCTACTAGCGGGAGTCCCCGGGGAGCTGTTTTTT
-,once,TRBV2,TRBJ2-1,CASEDQLDEQFF,TGTGCCAGTGAAGACCAGCTCGATGAGCAGTTCTTC
-,-,TRBV7-2,TRBJ1-3,CASSLVTSTIYF,TGTGCCAGCAGCTTAGTTACGTCCACCATATATTTT
-,-,TRBV27,TRBJ2-1,CASSPYTGQRYLLSYNEQFF,TGTGCCAGCAGTCCCTATACGGGACAAAGGTACTTACTCTCCTACAATGAGCAGTTCTTC
-,-,TRBV27,TRBJ2-7,CASSLSGSGGFYEQYF,TGTGCCAGCAGTTTATCAGGGTCAGGGGGGTTCTACGAGCAGTACTTC
-,-,TRBV27,TRBJ2-4,CASSSGTQNIQYF,TGTGCCAGCAGTTCGGGTACCCAAAACATTCAGTACTTC
-,-,TRBV1,TRBJ2-7,CTSSQLTTGGHEQYF,TGCACCAGCAGCCAACTGACGACAGGAGGGCACGAGCAGTACTTC
-,-,TRBV4-3,TRBJ2-4,CASSQDPQSNIQYF,TGCGCCAGCAGCCAAGATCCTCAGTCAAACATTCAGTACTTC
-,once,TRBV4-1,TRBJ1-1,CASSGARGWTEAFF,TGCGCCAGCAGCGGTGCGAGGGGTTGGACTGAAGCTTTCTTT
-,-,TRBV27,TRBJ2-2,CASTDLEGNTGELFF,TGTGCCAGCACCGATCTGGAGGGGAACACCGGGGAGCTGTTTTTT
TRBD1,-,TRBV5-1,TRBJ1-3,CASSFDRGPGNTIYF,TGCGCCAGCAGTTTCGACAGGGGGCCTGGAAACACCATATATTTT
-,few,TRBV5-6,TRBJ1-2,CASSLAGGNYGYTF,TGTGCCAGCAGCTTGGCGGGGGGTAACTATGGCTACACCTTC
-,-,TRBV18,TRBJ2-7,CASSPPWDQAYEQYF,TGTGCCAGCTCACCACCTTGGGATCAGGCCTACGAGCAGTACTTC
-,-,TRBV11-3,TRBJ2-7,CASSVRSAGYEQYF,TGTGCCAGCAGCGTTCGTTCGGCCGGCTACGAGCAGTACTTC
-,-,TRBV27,TRBJ2-3,CASSLIALADTQYF,TGTGCCAGCAGTTTGATCGCCCTAGCAGATACGCAGTATTTT
TRBD2,once,TRBV7-9,TRBJ2-1,CASSLDLAGGRYEQFF,TGTGCCAGCAGCTTAGATCTAGCGGGAGGAAGGTATGAGCAGTTCTTC
TRBD1,-,TRBV2,TRBJ2-7,CASRTGYEQYF,TGTGCCAGCAGGACAGGGTACGAGCAGTACTTC
-,few,TRBV5-4,TRBJ1-1,CASSLGQMNTEAFF,TGTGCCAGCAGCTTGGGACAGATGAACACTGAAGCTTTCTTT
-,-,TRBV18,TRBJ2-5,CASSRGEQETQYF,TGTGCCAGCTCACGGGGCGAGCAAGAGACCCAGTACTTC
TRBD1,-,TRBV9,TRBJ1-2,CASSASGGNYGYTF,TGTGCCAGCAGTGCCTCAGGGGGAAACTATGGCTACACCTTC
-,-,TRBV11-2,TRBJ2-7,CASSLTPSGEQYF,TGTGCCAGCAGCTTAACCCCTTCGGGCGAGCAGTACTTC
-,-,TRBV2,TRBJ1-1,CASSVTNFNAEAFF,TGTGCCAGCAGTGTGACAAATTTTAACGCTGAAGCTTTCTTT
TRBD1,-,TRBV7-6,TRBJ1-1,CASSSRQGARTEVFF,TGTGCCAGCAGCTCGCGACAGGGGGCGAGAACTGAAGTTTTCTTT
TRBD1,-,TRBV2,TRBJ1-4,CASSAGTGNEKLFF,TGTGCCAGCAGTGCGGGGACAGGAAATGAAAAACTGTTTTTT
-,-,TRBV5-1,TRBJ2-1,CASSLPGLTNEQFF,TGCGCCAGCAGCTTGCCGGGACTCACCAATGAGCAGTTCTTC
TRBD2,-,TRBV10-3,TRBJ2-7,CAISRGRVEQYF,TGTGCCATCAGTCGGGGGAGGGTCGAGCAGTACTTC
TRBD2,few,TRBV5-1,TRBJ2-5,CASSRGTSEGETQYF,TGCGCCAGCAGCCGGGGGACTAGCGAGGGGGAGACCCAGTACTTC
-,-,TRBV5-4,TRBJ2-3,CASRRKGLVDTDTQYF,TGTGCCAGCAGAAGGAAGGGACTCGTCGACACAGATACGCAGTATTTT
-,-,TRBV27,TRBJ2-7,CASSPGTGISYEQYF,TGTGCCAGCAGTCCTGGGACGGGAATCTCCTACGAGCAGTACTTC
TRBD2,-,TRBV9,TRBJ2-3,CASSVVAGGGDTQYF,TGTGCCAGCAGCGTAGTAGCGGGAGGAGGGGATACGCAGTATTTT
TRBD1,-,TRBV28,TRBJ1-2,CASRAGTGNNYGYTF,TGTGCCAGCAGAGCCGGGACAGGGAACAACTATGGCTACACCTTC
TRBD2,-,TRBV9,TRBJ2-1,CASSVPSRGEPGGQFF,TGTGCCAGCAGCGTTCCGAGTCGGGGGGAACCTGGCGGGCAGTTCTTC
-,-,TRBV29-1,TRBJ2-1,CSVVLVSPNKSYNEQFF,TGCAGCGTTGTATTGGTAAGCCCCAATAAAAGCTACAATGAGCAGTTCTTC
-,-,TRBV7-3,TRBJ2-1,CASSLRGGWRNEQFF,TGTGCCAGCAGCTTACGGGGAGGATGGCGCAATGAGCAGTTCTTC
-,-,TRBV5-6,TRBJ2-5,CASSLSLQETQYF,TGTGCCAGCAGCTTGTCACTCCAAGAGACCCAGTACTTC
-,-,TRBV7-6,TRBJ2-2,CASSLIPGNTGELFF,TGTGCCAGCAGCTTAATTCCGGGGAACACCGGGGAGCTGTTTTTT